These T cell receptor beta chains were read from a single sample in a study of CD8 T cells in Susac syndrome. TCRdb reprocessed the immunoSEQ multiplex PCR reads with MiXCR, giving one entry per CDR3 protein. The sample includes 200,000 or so distinct CDR3 sequences, 90% to 95% of them seen just once. Material for sequencing was CD4+ T cells from PBMCs. All receptors derive from a human donor with multiple sclerosis. Both conserved end residues are part of each CDR3. D genes are given only for firm matches. Size is omitted from some rows. Given values are once, few, many or a class for expanded clones.

D | size | V | CDR3
NA | NA | TRBV7-9 | CASSIIHSRGIHQETQYF
TRBD2 | NA | TRBV20-1 | CSARDSLAGDTDTQYF
NA | few | TRBV27 | CASSLDTTYEQYF
NA | NA | TRBV7-6 | CASSYSLDYNEQFF
TRBD1 | NA | TRBV12-3/TRBV12-4 | CASRGQWGTEPQHF
NA | once | TRBV20-1 | CSALGGAEQYF
TRBD2 | NA | TRBV20-1 | CSVNSGRAKNEQFF
TRBD2 | NA | TRBV24-1 | CATSEGGSSYNEQFF
NA | NA | TRBV18 | CASSRSENTDTQYF
TRBD2 | NA | TRBV5-4 | CASSLEIAGFNNEQFF
NA | NA | TRBV30 | CAWSVRSDPNYGYTF
NA | NA | TRBV5-4 | CASSLGQSGNTIYF
NA | NA | TRBV4-1 | CASSQEAQRRSNQPQHF
NA | NA | TRBV30 | CAWIMTGGTEAFF
NA | NA | TRBV15 | CATSRDGKGMTEAFF
NA | NA | TRBV10-3 | CAISGTDTQYF
NA | once | TRBV20-1 | CSAPRGASGTEAFF
NA | NA | TRBV2 | CASDRRHEQYF
TRBD2 | NA | TRBV2 | CASRLADPQFF
NA | once | TRBV29-1 | CSAQVGGWETQYF
TRBD2 | NA | TRBV4-1 | CASSQAGGYQETQYF
TRBD2 | once | TRBV27 | CASSIDRLAYTGELFF
NA | NA | TRBV2 | CASSEARGGQPQHF
NA | NA | TRBV3-1 | CASSLEHRNEQYF
TRBD2 | NA | TRBV7-3 | CASAIKLAGINEQFF
NA | NA | TRBV7-3 | CASSLGLTKPEETQYF
NA | NA | TRBV15 | CATSRGPGELFF
TRBD2 | NA | TRBV7-9 | CASSSSGEETQYF
TRBD1 | NA | TRBV4-1 | CASSQWTGMEKNIQYF
TRBD1 | NA | TRBV10-3 | CAIAPLWTGLPGELFF
NA | NA | TRBV3-1 | CASSQEPKGVQYF
NA | NA | TRBV24-1 | CATSDPGPGRAQYF
TRBD2 | NA | TRBV29-1 | CSVGLAGLKDTQYF
NA | NA | TRBV24-1 | CATSETGVADTQYF
NA | NA | TRBV29-1 | CSVDGSRAEAFF
NA | NA | TRBV20-1 | CSARDLLAAGRSNQPQHF
NA | NA | TRBV9 | CASSIGGLRHQETQYF
TRBD1 | once | TRBV30 | CAWLDRVANYGYTF
NA | NA | TRBV12-5 | CASGLGVTVANEQFF
NA | NA | TRBV30 | CAWSGHPMGETQYF
NA | once | TRBV19 | CASTLRASGANVLTF
NA | NA | TRBV12-3/TRBV12-4 | CASSFRDHGYTF
NA | NA | TRBV27 | CASSFNAGETQYF
NA | NA | TRBV7-9 | CASSLGKLEKLFF
NA | NA | TRBV27 | CASSYGDGELFF
NA | NA | TRBV7-2 | CASSPYGLSGYTF
NA | NA | TRBV18 | CASSQSSQAGGYTF
NA | NA | TRBV27 | CASSLWGNPTEAFF
TRBD2 | NA | TRBV27 | CASTAGAGELFF
NA | once | TRBV9 | CASSPGSPAYNEQFF
NA | NA | TRBV12-3/TRBV12-4 | CASSLFQANHEQYF
NA | NA | TRBV4-1 | CASSPRDGNYGYTF
NA | NA | TRBV4-1 | CASSARDAHEQYF
NA | NA | TRBV7-8 | CASSLVLGKAFF